The present TCR beta chain was sequenced within a study of spatial heterogeneity in lung cancer. Study details: Sequence detection consistently recorded a greater number of beta-chain than alpha-chain sequences. Raw sequencing reads included, on average, more than nine appearances of each unique TCR and UMI combination.

Trimming cost V 4 bases and J 1 base, with 7 bases left between them. The CDR3 extends over 13 amino acids. Per the germline V gene, CDR1 is SQVTM and CDR2 is ANQGSEA. Sample time point: sample taken at primary tumor resection. Tumor, nontumor lung or frozen PBMC supplied whole RNA that was sequenced unsorted. The donor population consisted of approximately 68 patients with untreated, early-stage non-small cell lung cancer. Ten or more counts support this clonotype. Every individual TCR cDNA molecule carried its own unique molecular identifier, which allowed correction of PCR and sequencing errors. From the 5' RACE reads, TCRdb called clonotypes with MiXCR, one entry per CDR3 protein. The sample lists 80,000 to 95,000 distinct CDR3 sequences, over 8.5% seen once, with about 7% in the top ten.

The receptor was isolated from a male donor with early-stage non-small cell lung cancer. The chain joins TRBV29-1 to TRBJ2-2, with D hard to call. The specimen comprised PBMCs, sampled at surgery. Written as DNA, the CDR3 is TGCAGCGTTGTTAAGGGGAACACCGGGGAGCTGTTTTTT. As protein: CSVVKGNTGELFF.